This T cell receptor (beta chain) appears in the sequencing data of a study of tissue T cells after allogeneic stem cell transplantation. Looked up from germline, CDR1 is SGHTA and CDR2 is FQGTGA. V was shortened by 5 bases and J by 7 bases, with 17 bases between the two germline ends. The CDR3 spans 15 residues. Points from the study as a whole: Alloreactivity or antigen specificity of tissue TCRs was not determined; some clones might be host cells. Limitations included a small, clinically heterogeneous cohort and limited sampling depth. Tissue-detected TCR repertoire was only partly captured by blood and spleen T cells.

TCRbeta CDR3 was sequenced at survey depth with template counts. Libraries were prepared by immunoSEQ multiplex PCR; TCRdb keeps only in-frame clonotypes and omits some of them. The sample has around 28,000 clones, approximately 85% seen once. This clone occurred a few times. What it binds is unknown. The TCR originated in a woman aged 18 to 49 who later had graft-versus-host disease after an allogeneic stem cell transplant. The chain joins TRBV7-3 to TRBJ1-4; D call uncertain. The input for sequencing was blood, taken before transplantation. The DNA for the CDR3 is TGTGCCAGCAGCCCTAGCGGGGAATGGGGTGAAAAACTGTTTTTT. Translation: CASSPSGEWGEKLFF.